The source of this T cell receptor beta chain is a study of early T cells in non-severe SARS-CoV-2 infection. Turning to the study itself: RNA in bulk from unsorted whole blood was sequenced, and chains were unpaired.

From the 5' RACE reads, TCRdb called clonotypes with MiXCR, one entry per CDR3 protein. The sample has almost 65,000 distinct CDR3 sequences, 4% to 5.5% seen once. This clonotype appeared many times. The CDR3 extends over 14 amino acids. CDR1 and CDR2 (germline): MNHEY, SMNVEV (reference sequence). Trimming cost V 3 bases and J 4 bases, with 12 bases left between them. This sequence originates from an adult who was a healthcare worker with PCR-confirmed SARS-CoV-2 infection or an uninfected control (not recorded which). V gene TRBV27 combines with J gene TRBJ1-1; TRBD1 might be the D (5 bases). What was sequenced was whole blood. CDR3 nucleotides: TGTGCCAGCAGTTTGGGACGTTGGAGCACTGAAGCTTTCTTT. This sequence encodes CASSLGRWSTEAFF.